This TCR beta chain was observed in a study of T cell responses to AZD1222 COVID-19 vaccine. The protocol was immunoSEQ multiplex PCR, while the TCRdb copy is restricted to in-frame clones and leaves out a portion. The sample has some 45,000 clones; about 90% are singletons. The CDR3 has 16 residues. CDR1 WNHNN and CDR2 SYGVQD come from the germline V gene (reference sequence). The V gene lost 1 base and the J gene lost 0 bases, with 10 bases spanning the gap. The clonotype originates from an adult who received the AZD1222 COVID-19 vaccine. The chain couples TRBV10-1 to TRBJ2-1; tentatively, D is TRBD1 or TRBD2 (6 bases each). Sequenced material: peripheral blood, taken 28 days after the second AZD1222 dose. CDR3 sequence (DNA): TGCGCCAGCAGTGAGTTAGGGGGGAGCTCCTACAATGAGCAGTTCTTC. Its protein product is CASSELGGSSYNEQFF.